Shown below are 21 T cell receptor beta chains from a single sample sequenced in a study of preoperative IRX-2 immunotherapy in early breast cancer. Treatment indicated: preoperative locoregional IRX-2 cytokine immunotherapy. Profiled with immunoSEQ multiplex PCR; TCRdb holds only in-frame clones, not every one. The sample consists of some 32,000 clones, around 83% of them appearing once. The source was lymph node tissue, collected from a patient treated with IRX-2 immunotherapy. The receptors shown here come from a human donor with breast cancer.

In its sample, this clone was seen a few times. The rearrangement links TRBV11-3 to TRBJ1-1, with D uncertain. Germline CDR1 reads SGHNT; CDR2 reads YENEEA. The germline V and J ends were trimmed by 2 bases and 1 base, with 11 bases remaining between them. The CDR3 extends over 15 amino acids. CDR3 bases: TGTGCCAGCAGCTTATCAAGCCAGCAGAACACTGAAGCTTTCTTT. As protein: CASSLSSQQNTEAFF.

This clone was seen only a few times. The chain is built from TRBV5-1 and TRBJ1-5, with D perhaps matching TRBD1 (6 bases). The V and J ends lost 4 bases and 6 bases respectively, with 14 bases between them. Per germline, CDR1 SGHRS and CDR2 YFSETQ. This CDR3 is 14 amino acids long. The DNA of the CDR3 is TGCGCCAGCAGCAAGGCAGGGGTCGGTCAGCCCCAGCATTTT. Translated, it gives CASSKAGVGQPQHF. The full variable domain, its missing parts supplied by reference TRBV5-1 and TRBJ1-5, is KAGVTQTPRYLIKTRGQQVTLSCSPISGHRSVSWYQQTPGQGLQFLFEYFSETQRNKGNFPGRFSGRQFSNSRSEMNVSTLELGDSALYLCASSKAGVGQPQHFGDGTRLSIL.

The chain uses TRBV29-1 and TRBJ2-3; D possibly corresponds to TRBD2 (5 bases). Germline V gene lookup returns CDR1 SQVTM and CDR2 ANQGSEA. Trimming stripped 4 bases from V and 2 bases from J, with 10 bases between. The CDR3 sequence is 13 residues long. CDR3 sequence reads: CSVAGKHTDTQYF. CDR3 DNA: TGCAGCGTTGCGGGGAAACACACAGATACGCAGTATTTT.

This clone has only a few counts. The chain carries TRBV15 and TRBJ2-5; 7 positions match TRBD2. Trimming cost V 4 bases and J 4 bases; bases outside gene matches: 6. The germline CDR1 and CDR2 sequences are LNHNV and YYDKDF (reference sequence). There are 14 residues in the CDR3. For the CDR3, the DNA is TGTGCCACCAGCAAGGGACTACCGGGAGAGACCCAGTACTTC. This codes for CATSKGLPGETQYF.

The genes are TRBV15 and TRBJ2-1, with TRBD2 matching 8 bases. The CDR3 extends over 16 amino acids. The germline gives CDR1 LNHNV, CDR2 YYDKDF (reference sequence). The J segment lost 4 bases and the V segment lost 0 bases, leaving 5 bases of the junction unmatched. CDR3 in DNA: TGTGCCACCAGCAGAGATTTCAGCGGGGGTTACAATGAGCAGTTCTTC. It is translated as CATSRDFSGGYNEQFF.

This rearrangement joins TRBV6-8 to TRBJ1-4, with 9 bases fitting TRBD1. The CDR3 sequence is 15 residues long. V lost 6 bases and J lost 10; bases outside the gene matches: 12. Per germline, CDR1 MNHGY and CDR2 SAAAGT. The CDR3 region is CASSSLTGGKGKLFF. Here the CDR3 DNA reads TGTGCCAGCAGCTCACTGACAGGGGGTAAGGGAAAACTGTTTTTT.

This clone has a single count. The chain recombines TRBV4-1 with TRBJ2-1; 7 nucleotides align to TRBD2. In germline, CDR1 is MGHRA, CDR2 YSYEKL. V trimming: 4 bases; J trimming: 2 bases; junction bases outside the gene matches: 5. This CDR3 is 15 amino acids long. In nucleotides, the CDR3 is TGCGCCAGCAGCCGTGGACTAGAAGCCTACAATGAGCAGTTCTTC. Amino acids: CASSRGLEAYNEQFF.

The chain couples TRBV18 to TRBJ1-5; TRBD1 matches at 7 bases. V shed 3 bases, J shed 8 bases, and the junction held 4 bases outside the gene matches. Per germline, CDR1 KGHSH and CDR2 LQKENI. CDR3 length: 13 residues. CDR3 region: CASSPGQSEPQHF. For the CDR3, the DNA is TGTGCCAGCTCACCGGGACAGTCCGAGCCCCAGCATTTT. Complete variable domain (other parts from reference TRBV18 and TRBJ1-5): NAGVMQNPRHLVRRRGQEARLRCSPMKGHSHVYWYRQLPEEGLKFMVYLQKENIIDESGMPKERFSAEFPKEGPSILRIQQVVRGDSAAYFCASSPGQSEPQHFGDGTRLSIL.

The V and J genes are TRBV19 and TRBJ1-1; unclear D gene. Per the germline V gene, CDR1 is LNHDA and CDR2 is SQIVND (reference sequence). Trimming removed 6 bases at V and 1 base at J, with 15 bases between. The CDR3 is 15 amino acids. CDR3 in amino acids: CASSPGPAKNTEAFF. The DNA for the CDR3 is TGTGCCAGTAGCCCTGGCCCCGCTAAGAACACTGAAGCTTTCTTT.

The chain recombines TRBV18 with TRBJ1-3, with 7 bases lining up with TRBD1. Germline values: CDR1 KGHSH, CDR2 LQKENI. Losses at the gene ends were 0 bases for V and 0 bases for J; bases not matched to a gene: 5. This CDR3 region has 17 residues. DNA of the CDR3: TGTGCCAGCTCACCACCGGGACAGCCTTACTCTGGAAACACCATATATTTT. Amino acids: CASSPPGQPYSGNTIYF. The variable domain in full, completed from reference TRBV18 and TRBJ1-3, reads NAGVMQNPRHLVRRRGQEARLRCSPMKGHSHVYWYRQLPEEGLKFMVYLQKENIIDESGMPKERFSAEFPKEGPSILRIQQVVRGDSAAYFCASSPPGQPYSGNTIYFGEGSWLTVV.

The chain joins TRBV6-8 to TRBJ1-4; TRBD1 is a possible D gene (6 bases). The CDR3 loop spans 16 amino acids. Trimming stripped 6 bases from V and 0 bases from J, with 14 bases between. Germline V lookup: CDR1 MNHGY, CDR2 SAAAGT. The CDR3 reads CASRSWGASTNEKLFF. The CDR3 bases are TGTGCCAGCAGAAGTTGGGGGGCCTCAACTAATGAAAAACTGTTTTTT.

The chain combines TRBV6-1 with TRBJ1-2; D gene unclear. The CDR3 extends over 13 amino acids. Germline CDR1 is MNHNS and CDR2 is SASEGT. V was trimmed by 1 base and J by 4 bases, leaving 7 bases between them. The CDR3 sequence is CASSEGGLYGYTF. Here the CDR3 DNA reads TGTGCCAGCAGTGAAGGTGGTCTCTATGGCTACACCTTC.

The V and J genes are TRBV6-7 and TRBJ2-1; 9 bases match TRBD1. TRBV6-7 is an open reading frame, and its role is uncertain. The CDR3 is 15 residues long. V trimming: 2 bases; J trimming: 9 bases; junction bases outside the gene matches: 8. The CDR3 sequence: CASSYLGTGSSEQFF. CDR3 sequence (DNA): TGTGCCAGCAGTTACCTGGGGACAGGGTCTAGTGAGCAGTTCTTC.

This sequence joins TRBV11-3 and TRBJ2-7, with D tentatively TRBD2 (6 bases). Trimming pared 4 bases from V and 4 bases from J, leaving 20 bases between. This CDR3 region has 16 residues. CDR1 SGHNT and CDR2 YENEEA come from the germline V gene. The CDR3 loop is CASSSLSGGKGYEQYF. The CDR3 DNA reads as TGTGCCAGCAGCTCCCTGAGTGGGGGGAAGGGGTACGAGCAGTACTTC.

The chain links TRBV6-1 to TRBJ2-2; D may be TRBD1 (6 bases). Germline V lookup: CDR1 MNHNS, CDR2 SASEGT. This CDR3 region has 16 residues. V was clipped by 1 base and J by 4 bases, with 13 bases between them. The CDR3 loop is CASSEDLGAFTGELFF. CDR3 coding DNA: TGTGCCAGCAGTGAAGATTTGGGGGCGTTCACCGGGGAGCTGTTTTTT.

This clone was seen just once. The CDR3 sequence: CAISFDRAGGNEQFF. DNA of the CDR3: TGTGCCATCAGCTTCGACAGGGCTGGGGGCAATGAGCAGTTCTTC. The chain joins TRBV6-8 to TRBJ2-1, with 7 nucleotides matching TRBD1. Germline V gene sequence: CDR1 MNHGY, CDR2 SAAAGT. With V trimmed by 10 bases and J by 6 bases, 15 bases remained unmatched. This CDR3 spans 15 amino acids.

The chain has TRBV6-8 and TRBJ1-4; D is undetermined. Trimming left V 6 bases short and J 4 bases short, with 12 bases between. The length of the CDR3 is 14 residues. Germline CDR1 MNHGY, CDR2 SAAAGT. The CDR3 bases are TGTGCCAGCAGACAGACCTCTGGTAATGAAAAACTGTTTTTT. Encoded protein: CASRQTSGNEKLFF.

A word on this clone: In the same sample, other DNA sequences code for this CDR3. This chain connects TRBV14 to TRBJ2-7; TRBD2 agrees at 7 bases. The CDR3 extends over 14 amino acids. Trimming removed 1 base from V and 0 bases from J; junction bases left unmatched: 0. Germline lookup yields CDR1 SGHDN and CDR2 FVKESK. CDR3 in amino acids: CASSQGLASYEQYF. The CDR3 region has the DNA TGTGCCAGCAGCCAAGGACTAGCCTCCTACGAGCAGTACTTC. Looking up the rest from reference TRBV14 and TRBJ2-7 gives the full variable domain: EAGVTQFPSHSVIEKGQTVTLRCDPISGHDNLYWYRRVMGKEIKFLLHFVKESKQDESGMPNNRFLAERTGGTYSTLKVQPAELEDSGVYFCASSQGLASYEQYFGPGTRLTVT.

The chain couples TRBV15 to TRBJ2-7, with a possible D match to TRBD1 (5 bases). The germline V and J ends were trimmed by 3 bases and 6 bases, with 15 bases remaining between them. The CDR3 is 14 residues long. Germline CDR1 is LNHNV and CDR2 is YYDKDF (reference sequence). The CDR3 nucleotides are TGTGCCACCAGCAGGGCTAGACAGTGGGGCGAGCAGTACTTC. This gives the protein CATSRARQWGEQYF.

This clone has a handful of counts. J is TRBJ2-1 and V is TRBV11-3; TRBD2 matches at 7 bases. V was pared by 3 bases and J by 2 bases, with 10 bases of the junction left unmatched. The germline gives CDR1 SGHNT, CDR2 YENEEA. This CDR3 has 17 residues. The CDR3 reads CASSLESGTPPYNEQFF. The CDR3 region has the DNA TGTGCCAGCAGCTTGGAAAGCGGGACTCCTCCCTACAATGAGCAGTTCTTC.

The chain links TRBV18 to TRBJ1-1, with D tentatively TRBD1 (5 bases). The CDR3 has 14 residues. Germline loops: CDR1 KGHSH, CDR2 LQKENI. V dropped 4 bases and J dropped 2 bases, with 11 bases sitting between them. CDR3 nucleotides: TGTGCCAGCTCACTCCGAGGGGAAAACACTGAAGCTTTCTTT. Translated, it gives CASSLRGENTEAFF.